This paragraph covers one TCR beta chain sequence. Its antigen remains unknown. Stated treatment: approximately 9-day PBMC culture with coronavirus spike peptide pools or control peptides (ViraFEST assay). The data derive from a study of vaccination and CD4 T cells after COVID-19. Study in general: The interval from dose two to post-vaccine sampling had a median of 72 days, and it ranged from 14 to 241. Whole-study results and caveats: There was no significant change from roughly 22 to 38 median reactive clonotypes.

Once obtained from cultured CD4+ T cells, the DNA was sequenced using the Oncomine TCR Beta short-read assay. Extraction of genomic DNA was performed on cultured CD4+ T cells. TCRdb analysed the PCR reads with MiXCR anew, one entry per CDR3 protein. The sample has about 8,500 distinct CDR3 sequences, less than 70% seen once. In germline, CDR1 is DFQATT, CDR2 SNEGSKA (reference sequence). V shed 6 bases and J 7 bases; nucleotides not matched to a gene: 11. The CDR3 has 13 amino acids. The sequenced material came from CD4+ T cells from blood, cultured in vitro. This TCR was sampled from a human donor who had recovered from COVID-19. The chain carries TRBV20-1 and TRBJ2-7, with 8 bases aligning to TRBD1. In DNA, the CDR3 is TGCAGTGCCATCTTGCAGGGGGCGCGGGAGCAGTACTTC. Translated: CSAILQGAREQYF.